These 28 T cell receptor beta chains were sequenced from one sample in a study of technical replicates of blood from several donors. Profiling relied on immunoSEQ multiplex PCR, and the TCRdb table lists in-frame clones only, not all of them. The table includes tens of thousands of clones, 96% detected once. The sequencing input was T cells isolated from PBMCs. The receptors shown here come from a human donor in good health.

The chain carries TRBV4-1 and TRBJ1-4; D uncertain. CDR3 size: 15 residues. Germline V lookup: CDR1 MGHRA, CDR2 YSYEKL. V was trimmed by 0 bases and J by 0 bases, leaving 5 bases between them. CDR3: CASSQESPTNEKLFF. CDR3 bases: TGCGCCAGCAGCCAAGAAAGCCCAACTAATGAAAAACTGTTTTTT.

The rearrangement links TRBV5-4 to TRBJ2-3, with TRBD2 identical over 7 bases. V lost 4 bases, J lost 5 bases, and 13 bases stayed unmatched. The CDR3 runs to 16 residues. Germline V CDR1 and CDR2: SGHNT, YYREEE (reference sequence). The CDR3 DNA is TGTGCCAGCAGCCTTGCCGCGGGAGTCGGGGGAGATACGCAGTATTTT. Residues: CASSLAAGVGGDTQYF.

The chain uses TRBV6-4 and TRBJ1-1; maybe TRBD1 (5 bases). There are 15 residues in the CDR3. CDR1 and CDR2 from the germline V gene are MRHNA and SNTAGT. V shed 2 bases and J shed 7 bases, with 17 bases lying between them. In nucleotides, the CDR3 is TGTGCCAGCAGTGACCCATCGCGGGGGGTATTTGAAGCTTTCTTT. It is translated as CASSDPSRGVFEAFF.

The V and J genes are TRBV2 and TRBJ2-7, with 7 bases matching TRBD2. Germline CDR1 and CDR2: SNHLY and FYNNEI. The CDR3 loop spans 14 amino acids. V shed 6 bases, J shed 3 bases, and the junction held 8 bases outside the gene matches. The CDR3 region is CASRMGLLNYEQYF. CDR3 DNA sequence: TGTGCCAGCAGAATGGGACTACTTAACTACGAGCAGTACTTC.

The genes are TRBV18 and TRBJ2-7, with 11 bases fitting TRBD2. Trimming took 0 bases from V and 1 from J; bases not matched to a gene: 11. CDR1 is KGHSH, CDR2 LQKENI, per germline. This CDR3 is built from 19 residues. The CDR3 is CASSPPSILAGGGSYEQYF. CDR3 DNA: TGTGCCAGCTCACCACCGAGTATCCTAGCGGGGGGTGGGTCCTACGAGCAGTACTTC.

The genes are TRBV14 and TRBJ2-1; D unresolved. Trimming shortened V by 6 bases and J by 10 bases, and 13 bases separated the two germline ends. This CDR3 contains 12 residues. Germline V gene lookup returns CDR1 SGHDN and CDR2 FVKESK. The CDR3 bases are TGTGCCAGCAGTCATTCAGTATACGAGCAGTTCTTC. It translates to CASSHSVYEQFF.

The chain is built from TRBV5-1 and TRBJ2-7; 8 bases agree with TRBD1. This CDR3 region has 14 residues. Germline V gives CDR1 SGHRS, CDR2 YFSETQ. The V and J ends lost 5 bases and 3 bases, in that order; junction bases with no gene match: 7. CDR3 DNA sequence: TGCGCCAGCAGGGGGACAGGATTCCTCTACGAGCAGTACTTC. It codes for CASRGTGFLYEQYF. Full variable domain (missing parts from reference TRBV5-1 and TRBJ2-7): KAGVTQTPRYLIKTRGQQVTLSCSPISGHRSVSWYQQTPGQGLQFLFEYFSETQRNKGNFPGRFSGRQFSNSRSEMNVSTLELGDSALYLCASRGTGFLYEQYFGPGTRLTVT.

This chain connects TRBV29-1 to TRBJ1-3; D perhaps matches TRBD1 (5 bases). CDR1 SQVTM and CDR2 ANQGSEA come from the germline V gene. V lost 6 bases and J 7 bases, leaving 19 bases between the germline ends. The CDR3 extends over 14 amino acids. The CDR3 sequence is CSVYTAGAGNTIYF. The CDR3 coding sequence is TGCAGCGTCTACACGGCTGGGGCAGGGAACACCATATATTTT. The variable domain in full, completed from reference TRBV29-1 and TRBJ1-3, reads SAVISQKPSRDICQRGTSLTIQCQVDSQVTMMFWYRQQPGQSLTLIATANQGSEATYESGFVIDKFPISRPNLTFSTLTVSNMSPEDSSIYLCSVYTAGAGNTIYFGEGSWLTVV.

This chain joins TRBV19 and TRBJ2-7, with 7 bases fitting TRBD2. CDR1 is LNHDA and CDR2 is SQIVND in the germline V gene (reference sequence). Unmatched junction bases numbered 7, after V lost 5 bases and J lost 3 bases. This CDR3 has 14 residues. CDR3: CASSSWEGNYEQYF. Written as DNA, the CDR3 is TGTGCCAGTAGTTCTTGGGAGGGTAACTACGAGCAGTACTTC.

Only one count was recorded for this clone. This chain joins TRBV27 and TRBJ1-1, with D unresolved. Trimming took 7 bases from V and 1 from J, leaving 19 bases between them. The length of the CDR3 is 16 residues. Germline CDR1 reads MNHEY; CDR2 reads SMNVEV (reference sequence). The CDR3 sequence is CASIERKGVGNTEAFF. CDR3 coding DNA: TGTGCCAGCATAGAGCGGAAAGGTGTGGGGAACACTGAAGCTTTCTTT.

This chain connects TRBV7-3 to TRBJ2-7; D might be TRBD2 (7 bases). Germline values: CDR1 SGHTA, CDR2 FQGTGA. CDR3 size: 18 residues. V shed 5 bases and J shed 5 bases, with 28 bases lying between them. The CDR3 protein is CASSPTIAIEGGDHEQYF. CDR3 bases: TGTGCCAGCAGCCCTACCATTGCCATCGAGGGGGGGGACCACGAGCAGTACTTC.

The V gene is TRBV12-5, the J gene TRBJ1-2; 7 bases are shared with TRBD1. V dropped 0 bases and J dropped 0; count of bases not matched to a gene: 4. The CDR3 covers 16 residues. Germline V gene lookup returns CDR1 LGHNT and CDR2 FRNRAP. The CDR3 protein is CASGLVRTGSNYGYTF. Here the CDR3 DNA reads TGTGCTAGTGGTTTGGTCCGGACAGGTTCTAACTATGGCTACACCTTC.

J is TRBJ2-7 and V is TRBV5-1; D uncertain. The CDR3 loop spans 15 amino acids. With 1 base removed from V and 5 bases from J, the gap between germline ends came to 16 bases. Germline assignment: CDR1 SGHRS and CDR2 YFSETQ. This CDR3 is CASSLLLSGRNEQYF. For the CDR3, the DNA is TGCGCCAGCAGCTTGTTACTGTCCGGTCGCAACGAGCAGTACTTC. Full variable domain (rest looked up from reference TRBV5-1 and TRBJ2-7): KAGVTQTPRYLIKTRGQQVTLSCSPISGHRSVSWYQQTPGQGLQFLFEYFSETQRNKGNFPGRFSGRQFSNSRSEMNVSTLELGDSALYLCASSLLLSGRNEQYFGPGTRLTVT.

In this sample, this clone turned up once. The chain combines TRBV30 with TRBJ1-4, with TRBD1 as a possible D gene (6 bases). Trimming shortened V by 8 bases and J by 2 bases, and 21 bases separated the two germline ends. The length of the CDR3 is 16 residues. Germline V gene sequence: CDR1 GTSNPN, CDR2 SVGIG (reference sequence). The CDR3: CAGQTGISSTNEKLFF. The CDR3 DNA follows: TGTGCCGGACAAACAGGGATAAGTTCTACTAATGAAAAACTGTTTTTT.

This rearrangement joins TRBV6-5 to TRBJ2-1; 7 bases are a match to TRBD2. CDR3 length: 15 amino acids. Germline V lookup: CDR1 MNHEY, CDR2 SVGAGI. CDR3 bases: TGTGCTTCAACAAAGGGGAGGGGAATATACAATGAGCAGTTCTTC. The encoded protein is CASTKGRGIYNEQFF.

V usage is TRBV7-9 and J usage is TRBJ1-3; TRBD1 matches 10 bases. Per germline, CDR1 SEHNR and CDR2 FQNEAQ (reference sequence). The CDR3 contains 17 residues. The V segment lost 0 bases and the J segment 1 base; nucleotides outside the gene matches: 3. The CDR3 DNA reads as TGTGCCAGCAGCTTAGCGCGGGACAGGGGTTCTGGAAACACCATATATTTT. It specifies CASSLARDRGSGNTIYF.

CDR3 residues: CASSPTRQGHTEAFF. The CDR3 bases are TGTGCCAGCAGCCCCACCAGACAGGGACACACTGAAGCTTTCTTT. V usage is TRBV5-6 and J usage is TRBJ1-1; 7 positions match TRBD1. Germline V gene sequence: CDR1 SGHDT, CDR2 YYEEEE. Trimming took 4 bases from V and 3 from J; bases not matched to a gene: 9. The CDR3 is 15 amino acids.

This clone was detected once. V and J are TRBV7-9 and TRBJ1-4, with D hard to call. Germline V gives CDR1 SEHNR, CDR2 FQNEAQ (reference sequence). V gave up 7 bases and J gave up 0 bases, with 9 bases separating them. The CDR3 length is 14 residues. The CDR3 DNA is TGTGCCAGCACCTCAGTTGCAACTAATGAAAAACTGTTTTTT. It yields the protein CASTSVATNEKLFF.

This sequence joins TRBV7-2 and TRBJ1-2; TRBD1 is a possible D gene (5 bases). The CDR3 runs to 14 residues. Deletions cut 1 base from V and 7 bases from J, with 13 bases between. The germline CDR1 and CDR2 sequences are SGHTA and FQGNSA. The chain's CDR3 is CASSLEAGPGGYTF. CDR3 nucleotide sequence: TGTGCCAGCAGCTTAGAGGCAGGGCCGGGTGGCTACACCTTC.

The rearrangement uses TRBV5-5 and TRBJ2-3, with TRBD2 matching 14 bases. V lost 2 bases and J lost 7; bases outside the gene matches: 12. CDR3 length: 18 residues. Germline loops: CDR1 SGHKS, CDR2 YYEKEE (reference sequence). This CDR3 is CASSFRLAGGQSPYTQYF. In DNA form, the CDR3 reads TGTGCCAGCAGCTTCCGACTAGCGGGAGGGCAATCTCCCTATACGCAGTATTTT.

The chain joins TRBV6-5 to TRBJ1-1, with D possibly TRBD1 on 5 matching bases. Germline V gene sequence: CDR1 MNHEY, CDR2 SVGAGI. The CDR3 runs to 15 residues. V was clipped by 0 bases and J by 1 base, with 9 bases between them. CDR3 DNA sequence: TGTGCCAGCAGTTACTCGTTAACAGGGAACACTGAAGCTTTCTTT. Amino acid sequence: CASSYSLTGNTEAFF.

The CDR3 DNA follows: TGTGCCAGCAGGGGACTACCGTATCAGCCCCAGCATTTT. This gives the protein CASRGLPYQPQHF. The chain carries TRBV6-5 and TRBJ1-5; a possible D gene is TRBD1 (5 bases). The V end was cut by 6 bases, the J end by 5 bases, with 11 bases between. Germline V gene lookup returns CDR1 MNHEY and CDR2 SVGAGI. This CDR3 has 13 residues.

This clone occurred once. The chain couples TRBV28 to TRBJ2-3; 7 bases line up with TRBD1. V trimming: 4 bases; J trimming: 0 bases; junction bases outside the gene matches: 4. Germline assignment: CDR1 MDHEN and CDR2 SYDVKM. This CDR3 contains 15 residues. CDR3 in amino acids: CASSSGTASTDTQYF. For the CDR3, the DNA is TGTGCCAGCAGTTCGGGGACAGCTAGCACAGATACGCAGTATTTT.

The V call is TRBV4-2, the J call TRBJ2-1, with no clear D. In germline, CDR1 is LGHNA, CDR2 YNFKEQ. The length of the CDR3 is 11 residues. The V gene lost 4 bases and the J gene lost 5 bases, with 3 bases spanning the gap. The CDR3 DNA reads TGTGCCAGCAGCCTCGACAATGAGCAGTTCTTC. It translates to CASSLDNEQFF.

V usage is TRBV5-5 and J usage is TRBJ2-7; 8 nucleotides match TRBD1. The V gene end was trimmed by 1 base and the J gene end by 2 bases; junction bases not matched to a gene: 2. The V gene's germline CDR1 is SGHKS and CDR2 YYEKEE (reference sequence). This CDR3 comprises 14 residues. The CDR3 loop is CASSLIRGPYEQYF. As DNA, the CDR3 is TGTGCCAGCAGCTTGATCAGGGGGCCCTACGAGCAGTACTTC.

In DNA form, the CDR3 reads TGTGCCAGCGGCTCGGGTCGGAATGAGCAGTTCTTC. Protein sequence: CASGSGRNEQFF. The chain carries TRBV6-5 and TRBJ2-1, with D hard to call. V was cut by 8 bases and J by 7 bases, with 12 bases left in between. Germline values: CDR1 MNHEY, CDR2 SVGAGI. The CDR3 has 12 residues.

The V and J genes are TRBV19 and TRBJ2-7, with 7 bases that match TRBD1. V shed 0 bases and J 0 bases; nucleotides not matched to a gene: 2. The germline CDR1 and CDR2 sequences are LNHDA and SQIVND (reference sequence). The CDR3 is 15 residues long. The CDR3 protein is CASSIEQGYSYEQYF. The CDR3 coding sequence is TGTGCCAGTAGTATAGAACAGGGGTACTCCTACGAGCAGTACTTC.

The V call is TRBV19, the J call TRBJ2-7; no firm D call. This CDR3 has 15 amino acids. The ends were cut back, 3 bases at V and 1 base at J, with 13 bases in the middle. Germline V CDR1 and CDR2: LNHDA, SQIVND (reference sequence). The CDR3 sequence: CASSIAALSSYEQYF. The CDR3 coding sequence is TGTGCCAGTAGTATCGCGGCACTCAGTTCCTACGAGCAGTACTTC. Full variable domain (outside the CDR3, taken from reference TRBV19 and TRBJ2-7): DGGITQSPKYLFRKEGQNVTLSCEQNLNHDAMYWYRQDPGQGLRLIYYSQIVNDFQKGDIAEGYSVSREKKESFPLTVTSAQKNPTAFYLCASSIAALSSYEQYFGPGTRLTVT.